The 8 T cell receptor beta chains reported below all come from one sample, sequenced in a study of cytomegalovirus exposure and HLA in healthy donors. Method: immunoSEQ multiplex PCR; TCRdb's copy keeps in-frame clones and lacks some. The sample yields about 71,000 clones, about 94% seen once. Sequenced: PBMCs. The receptors were gathered from a young woman in good health and CMV-seronegative.

The genes are TRBV9 and TRBJ2-6; maybe TRBD1 (6 bases). The CDR3 is 15 amino acids. V lost 6 bases, J lost 4 bases, and 14 bases lay in between. Germline CDR1 SGDLS, CDR2 YYNGEE. The CDR3 protein is CASTSGALGANVLTF. The CDR3 coding sequence is TGTGCCAGCACATCAGGGGCGCTAGGGGCCAACGTCCTGACTTTC.

The chain has TRBV7-2 and TRBJ2-2; the match to TRBD2 covers 7 bases. Germline CDR1 is SGHTA and CDR2 is FQGNSA. The ends lost 3 bases at V and 7 bases at J; junction bases unmatched: 11. CDR3 length: 16 residues. CDR3 nucleotides: TGTGCCAGCAGCTTCGAACCCGCGGGAGCAGTCGGGGAGCTGTTTTTT. It codes for CASSFEPAGAVGELFF.

The V gene is TRBV6-5, the J gene TRBJ2-7, with D perhaps matching TRBD2 (6 bases). CDR1 is MNHEY and CDR2 is SVGAGI in the germline V gene. CDR3 length: 14 residues. The V gene lost 2 bases and the J gene lost 6 bases, with 14 bases spanning the gap. CDR3 sequence: CASSYLASDGEQYF. CDR3 DNA sequence: TGTGCCAGCAGTTACCTGGCTAGCGATGGCGAGCAGTACTTC.

This chain links TRBV7-8 with TRBJ2-5, with 8 nucleotides matching TRBD1. J was trimmed by 3 bases and V by 4 bases; bases with no gene match: 7. Germline loops: CDR1 SGHVS, CDR2 FQNEAQ. This CDR3 spans 15 amino acids. The CDR3 here is CASSSRTGKKETQYF. As DNA, the CDR3 is TGTGCCAGCAGCTCCCGGACAGGGAAAAAAGAGACCCAGTACTTC.

The rearrangement uses TRBV27 and TRBJ2-7, with 9 bases aligning to TRBD2. Germline CDR1 reads MNHEY; CDR2 reads SMNVEV (reference sequence). The length of the CDR3 is 16 residues. The V and J ends lost 5 bases and 1 base, in that order; junction bases with no gene match: 9. Here the CDR3 reads CASSPLGAGGSYEQYF. The CDR3 DNA follows: TGTGCCAGCAGTCCGCTGGGAGCGGGAGGATCCTACGAGCAGTACTTC.

The chain couples TRBV20-1 to TRBJ1-2, with 9 bases that match TRBD1. Germline assignment: CDR1 DFQATT and CDR2 SNEGSKA (reference sequence). V trimming: 5 bases; J trimming: 10 bases; junction bases outside the gene matches: 5. The CDR3 loop spans 11 amino acids. The CDR3 nucleotides are TGCAGTGCTTTCTGGGACAGGGACTACACCTTC. Protein sequence: CSAFWDRDYTF.

The chain joins TRBV19 to TRBJ2-1; a weak D match, TRBD1 (5 bases). V shed 3 bases and J shed 1 base, with 10 bases lying between them. This CDR3 is built from 15 residues. Germline lookup yields CDR1 LNHDA and CDR2 SQIVND (reference sequence). The DNA of the CDR3 is TGTGCCAGTAGTATGGGGCGGCAATCCTACAATGAGCAGTTCTTC. Protein: CASSMGRQSYNEQFF.

This chain connects TRBV28 to TRBJ2-7; tentatively, D is TRBD1 (5 bases). This CDR3 comprises 15 residues. V was pared by 6 bases and J by 0 bases, with 15 bases between. CDR1 is MDHEN, CDR2 SYDVKM, per germline. The chain's CDR3 is CASSSPGHRSYEQYF. In nucleotides, the CDR3 is TGTGCCAGCAGCTCCCCAGGGCACCGCTCCTACGAGCAGTACTTC.